Described below is a single T cell receptor beta chain sequence and its context. CDR3 size: 16 residues. Trimming removed 6 bases from V and 4 bases from J, with 21 bases in between. CDR1 is MGHRA and CDR2 is YSYEKL in the germline V gene. This sample was included in a study of blood T cell repertoires in COVID-19. About the research overall: Collection of acute and convalescent COVID-19 samples took place in the United States, Italy and Spain. The cDNA or gDNA used as material had been derived from T cells, B-cell-depleted T cells, or PBMCs.

Data came from immunoSEQ multiplex PCR; TCRdb stores just in-frame clones and leaves some out. This table holds roughly 400,000 clones, approximately 87% found once. The rearrangement joins TRBV4-1 to TRBJ1-2; TRBD1 might be the D (6 bases). The sequence was obtained from a woman aged 55-75 years with COVID-19, enrolled during active disease. Sequenced: peripheral blood. In DNA, the CDR3 is TGCGCCAGCAGACAAATGCGGACAGACTCGGGCTATGGCTACACCTTC. This codes for CASRQMRTDSGYGYTF.